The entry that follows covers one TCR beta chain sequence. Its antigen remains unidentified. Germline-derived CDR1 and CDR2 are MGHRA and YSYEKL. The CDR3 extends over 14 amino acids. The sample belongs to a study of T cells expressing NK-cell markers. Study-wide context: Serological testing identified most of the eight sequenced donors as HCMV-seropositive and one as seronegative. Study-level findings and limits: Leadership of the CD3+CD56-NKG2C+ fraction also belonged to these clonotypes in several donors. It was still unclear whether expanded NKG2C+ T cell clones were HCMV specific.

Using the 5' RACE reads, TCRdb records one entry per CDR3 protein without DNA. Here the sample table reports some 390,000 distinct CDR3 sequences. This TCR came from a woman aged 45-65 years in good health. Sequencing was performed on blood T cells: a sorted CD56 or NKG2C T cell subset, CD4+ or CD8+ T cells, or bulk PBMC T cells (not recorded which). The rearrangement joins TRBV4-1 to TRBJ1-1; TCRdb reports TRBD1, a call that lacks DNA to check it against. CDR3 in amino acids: CATRRTGEDTEAFF.